This T cell receptor (beta chain) comes out of a study of blood T cell repertoires in COVID-19. Study at large: Samples representing acute and convalescent COVID-19 were sourced from the United States, Italy and Spain.

On this clone itself: Other nucleotide sequences in the sample specify the same CDR3.

In the source study's methods: Scientists estimated how many nucleated cells there were by amplifying reference gene primers. Using immunoSEQ multiplex PCR, the repertoire was profiled, and TCRdb retains in-frame clones only, with some absent. V and J calls and clone size come straight from that table; D and trimming were deduced from the DNA. The data contain 150,000 to 250,000 clones, 94% of them seen just once; the ten biggest clones take up approximately 0.69%. Enrollment of patients from Seattle took place during active infection, with longitudinal follow-up. Unmatched junction bases numbered 0, after V lost 2 bases and J lost 8 bases. This CDR3 has 12 amino acids.

The J gene is TRBJ2-1, the V gene TRBV12-3 or TRBV12-4; TRBD1 matches at 7 bases. The sequence came from a man aged 30-40 years with COVID-19, enrolled during active disease. The material sequenced was peripheral blood. The CDR3 DNA is TGTGCCAGCAGTTTAACAGGGGATGAGCAGTTCTTC. This translates into CASSLTGDEQFF.